One sample yielded the 19 T cell receptor beta chains listed below, sequenced in a study of ipilimumab plus nivolumab after autologous stem cell transplantation. Assay: immunoSEQ multiplex PCR; the TCRdb copy retains only in-frame clones and omits some. The data show fewer than 45,000 clones, 92% seen once. Sequencing was performed on PBMCs, taken in a trial of ipilimumab plus nivolumab as post-transplant consolidation. The source of these receptors is a male donor with multiple myeloma.

This clone occurred a few times. In the same sample, other DNA sequences code for this CDR3. The chain carries TRBV6-5 and TRBJ2-1; D may be TRBD1 (5 bases). The CDR3 consists of 15 residues. Trimming removed 0 bases at V and 5 bases at J, with 11 bases between. Germline V gives CDR1 MNHEY, CDR2 SVGAGI. CDR3: CASSYSRQIDNEQFF. As DNA, the CDR3 is TGTGCCAGCAGTTACTCGCGACAGATAGACAATGAGCAGTTCTTC.

The chain recombines TRBV7-2 with TRBJ2-7; D ambiguous. The germline V gene encodes CDR1 SGHTA and CDR2 FQGNSA. Trimming shortened V by 3 bases and J by 2 bases, and 8 bases separated the two germline ends. The CDR3 contains 13 residues. CDR3 protein: CASSFRGTYEQYF. Here the CDR3 DNA reads TGTGCCAGCAGCTTTAGAGGTACCTACGAGCAGTACTTC.

V and J are TRBV29-1 and TRBJ1-2, with a weak D call TRBD1 (6 bases). V was pared by 5 bases and J by 4 bases, with 11 bases between. The germline gives CDR1 SQVTM, CDR2 ANQGSEA. The CDR3 runs 12 residues. The CDR3, as DNA: TGCAGCGTTCAGGGGAGCGGCTATGGCTACACCTTC. Translating gives CSVQGSGYGYTF.

The chain's CDR3 is CASSLYPGNTIYF. CDR3 DNA sequence: TGTGCCAGCTCACTCTACCCTGGAAACACCATATATTTT. V and J are TRBV18 and TRBJ1-3; D call uncertain. This CDR3 is 13 amino acids long. The V and J ends lost 4 bases and 2 bases respectively, with 6 bases between them. Germline assignment: CDR1 KGHSH and CDR2 LQKENI.

This clone was seen a single time. This rearrangement joins TRBV28 to TRBJ2-7, with 7 bases identical to TRBD1. Trimming cost V 4 bases and J 6 bases; bases outside gene matches: 6. Germline loops: CDR1 MDHEN, CDR2 SYDVKM. The CDR3 is made up of 13 amino acids. The CDR3 is CASSSRQGSEQYF. CDR3 sequence (DNA): TGTGCCAGCAGTTCTCGACAGGGTAGCGAGCAGTACTTC.

The chain employs TRBV4-2 and TRBJ1-2; 7 bases map to TRBD1. Looked up from germline, CDR1 is LGHNA and CDR2 is YNFKEQ. The CDR3 length is 18 residues. With 1 base clipped from V and 4 bases from J, the junction kept 15 bases outside the gene matches. The CDR3 region is CASSQGLGTASNGYGYTF. The CDR3 DNA reads as TGTGCCAGCAGCCAAGGATTGGGGACAGCCTCAAATGGCTATGGCTACACCTTC.

V usage is TRBV28 and J usage is TRBJ2-5; TRBD2 matches at 7 bases. V shed 6 bases, J shed 4 bases, and the junction held 8 bases outside the gene matches. CDR3 length equals 14 residues. Looked up from germline, CDR1 is MDHEN and CDR2 is SYDVKM. The CDR3 sequence is CASRPPTSPETQYF. In DNA form, the CDR3 reads TGTGCCAGCAGACCCCCGACTAGCCCAGAGACCCAGTACTTC.

DNA for the CDR3: TGTGCCAGCAGCTCCCCCGGGGGAGTCTCTGGAAACACCATATATTTT. It specifies CASSSPGGVSGNTIYF. The rearrangement links TRBV7-6 to TRBJ1-3; TRBD1 might be the D (5 bases). V gave up 4 bases and J gave up 0 bases, with 13 bases separating them. This CDR3 region has 16 residues. CDR1 and CDR2 (germline): SGHVS, FNYEAQ. The variable domain in full, completed from reference TRBV7-6 and TRBJ1-3, reads GAGVSQSPRYKVTKRGQDVALRCDPISGHVSLYWYRQALGQGPEFLTYFNYEAQQDKSGLPNDRFSAERPEGSISTLTIQRTEQRDSAMYRCASSSPGGVSGNTIYFGEGSWLTVV.

The V and J genes are TRBV6-5 and TRBJ1-6; D not certain. The CDR3 is 16 amino acids. Looked up from germline, CDR1 is MNHEY and CDR2 is SVGAGI. The V gene lost 0 bases and the J gene lost 9 bases, with 15 bases spanning the gap. The CDR3 region has the DNA TGTGCCAGCAGTTACTCGACACAGTTCTTCCCTTCACCCCTCCACTTT. This sequence encodes CASSYSTQFFPSPLHF.

This sequence joins TRBV19 and TRBJ2-6; D is possibly TRBD1 or TRBD2 (5 bases each). Germline V lookup: CDR1 LNHDA, CDR2 SQIVND (reference sequence). The CDR3 loop spans 19 amino acids. V gave up 3 bases and J gave up 0 bases, with 18 bases separating them. The CDR3 sequence: CASSMQGAGLFSGANVLTF. CDR3 nucleotides: TGTGCCAGTAGTATGCAGGGAGCAGGATTGTTCTCTGGGGCCAACGTCCTGACTTTC.

The V and J genes are TRBV19 and TRBJ2-2, with TRBD2 identical over 9 bases. CDR1 is LNHDA and CDR2 is SQIVND in the germline V gene (reference sequence). CDR3 length equals 17 residues. Losses at the gene ends were 1 base for V and 5 bases for J; bases not matched to a gene: 8. CDR3 in amino acids: CASSIGSSGIRTGELFF. The CDR3 DNA reads TGTGCCAGTAGTATAGGCTCTAGCGGGATTCGAACCGGGGAGCTGTTTTTT.

This clone appeared once. The J gene is TRBJ2-4, the V gene TRBV7-3; no clear D gene. Trimming took 4 bases from V and 7 from J, leaving 2 bases between them. CDR1 is SGHTA, CDR2 FQGTGA, per germline. The CDR3 totals 10 residues. The CDR3 sequence is CASSWNIQYF. The DNA of the CDR3 is TGTGCCAGCAGCTGGAACATTCAGTACTTC.

The table lists this clone with a few counts. The chain uses TRBV10-3 and TRBJ1-6; maybe TRBD1 (5 bases). The V gene lost 10 bases and the J gene lost 13 bases, with 20 bases spanning the gap. Germline-derived CDR1 and CDR2 are ENHRY and SYGVKD. The CDR3 length is 13 residues. The CDR3 protein is CATRGDPVGPLHF. CDR3 sequence (DNA): TGTGCCACCCGCGGGGACCCGGTAGGGCCCCTCCACTTT.

This clone was seen a few times. This chain connects TRBV18 to TRBJ1-2; 8 bases match TRBD1. The germline V gene encodes CDR1 KGHSH and CDR2 LQKENI. V lost 6 bases, J lost 10 bases, and 10 bases stayed unmatched. The length of the CDR3 is 13 residues. CDR3 in DNA: TGTGCCAGCTCGGCCGGGACAGGATCTGTCTACACCTTC. It codes for CASSAGTGSVYTF.

The chain combines TRBV5-8 with TRBJ2-1; D is possibly TRBD1 or TRBD2 (5 bases each). The germline V gene has CDR1 SGHTS and CDR2 YDEGEE. V dropped 4 bases and J dropped 15 bases, with 20 bases sitting between them. The length of the CDR3 is 13 residues. CDR3 DNA: TGTGCCAGCAGCCCATCACGGGGACGCAGCTCGTTCTTC. Translation: CASSPSRGRSSFF.

This chain's CDR3 is CASSLVAGDSYGYTF. In nucleotides, the CDR3 is TGTGCCAGCAGCTTAGTTGCAGGGGATAGCTATGGCTACACCTTC. This sequence joins TRBV11-2 and TRBJ1-2; TRBD1 is a possible D gene (6 bases). V lost 1 base and J 4 bases, leaving 13 bases between the germline ends. CDR3 size: 15 residues. Germline V gives CDR1 SGHAT, CDR2 FQNNGV.

This CDR3 reads CASSVAGAGGYTF. CDR3 nucleotides: TGTGCCAGCAGCGTAGCGGGGGCGGGAGGCTACACCTTC. The V call is TRBV9, the J call TRBJ1-2; the D gene is possibly TRBD1 (6 bases). The CDR3 is 13 amino acids. In germline, CDR1 is SGDLS, CDR2 YYNGEE. V was cut by 0 bases and J by 8 bases, with 11 bases left in between.

The V gene is TRBV10-3, the J gene TRBJ2-3; D not resolved. The CDR3 loop spans 12 amino acids. Germline V gene data show CDR1 as ENHRY and CDR2 as SYGVKD. The V end was cut by 0 bases, the J end by 4 bases, with 2 bases between. Here the CDR3 DNA reads TGTGCCATCAGTGAGTCCGCAGATACGCAGTATTTT. As protein: CAISESADTQYF.

To note about this clone: The conserved closing phenylalanine or tryptophan is absent in this CDR3, likely reflecting a read error. It is unclear where the CDR3 begins or ends on the DNA, so no DNA is shown, and the CDR3 is as TCRdb lists it. J is TRBJ2-7 and V is TRBV28. The CDR3 is 12 amino acids long, termini counted. In germline, CDR1 is MDHEN, CDR2 SYDVKM. The CDR3 sequence is CASSFVGPSRTD.